This T cell receptor (beta chain) was recovered during a study of T cell clones after liver transplantation (dated by TCRdb to between 2019 and 2020). General notes on the study: The samples were obtained from ITN030ST, a randomized trial that attempted immunosuppression withdrawal within 2 years after liver transplantation. Tolerance was defined as complete withdrawal of immunosuppression for at least one year without a rise in liver enzymes beyond twice the upper limit of normal. Of the eight recipients, a few were HCV-positive, while the remaining recipients had been transplanted for non-autoimmune, non-viral indications. Of the 8 liver transplant recipients making up the studied cohort, 3 were classified as tolerant and 5 as non-tolerant. Until randomization at 12-24 months post-transplant, subjects were given standard immunosuppression, with no induction therapy. Blood samples were collected pre-transplant, then pre-randomization ahead of withdrawal, and finally post-randomization once withdrawal had either been completed or failed. Third party-reactive TCRbeta sequences from pre-transplant MLRs were also identified as an antigen-independent comparator for donor-reactive sequences. Donor-reactive T cell clones were identified by TCRbeta sequencing after a pre-transplant mixed lymphocyte reaction and then tracked in post-transplant blood.

Unstimulated PBMCs, after thawing, were stained for CD3, CD4 and CD8 and then FACS-sorted into CD3+CD4+ and CD3+CD8+ populations. All 8 studied subjects were randomized to immunosuppression withdrawal. The Qiagen DNeasy Blood and Tissue Kit was used for isolation of genomic DNA. V lost 3 bases and J lost 1 base; the stretch between them is 9 bases long. Spanning cysteine to phenylalanine, the CDR3 consists of 14 amino acids. Only the CDR3 DNA stays, 42 bases, in frame from base 1. From a lookup of the germline V gene (reference sequence), CDR1 and CDR2 are MNHNY and SVGAGI. High-throughput TCRbeta CDR3 sequencing of frozen genomic DNA was performed by immunoSEQ, including PCR amplification, mapping, bias correction and internal controls. The paper's processing steps were these. Productive rearrangements were kept, and unique TCRbeta sequences were defined by CDR3 nucleotide sequence plus V and J gene. For a sequence to be called donor-reactive, it needed a frequency of at least 0.01% and at least 5-fold expansion in CFSE-low cells compared with unstimulated pre-transplant cells. Minimum frequency thresholds were set for each subject based on the unstimulated sample with the lowest template count, ensuring at least 90% detection power. Jensen-Shannon divergence between the top 1000 TCRbeta sequences after and before transplant was used to measure repertoire turnover. Two-sided Fisher's exact tests were used to test for changes in the detection of donor-reactive sequences. Here the immuneACCESS table is served through TCRdb, limited to in-frame sequences with V and J called. Missing clones are a known gap in these copies; in checked studies unresolved V genes cover under half, and the rest lacks a known reason. For V, J and clone size, that table is used; D and trimming come from the DNA. This sample comprises about 75,000 clones, 80% to 85% of them detected only once. Of the sample, 2.1% is held by the ten largest clones.

As regards this clone: It has no known antigen specificity. Per-nucleotide qualities are absent, and no much larger clonotype sits a single base away.

Summary of the overall study and its limitations: The conclusions were preliminary, being limited by small, heterogeneous patient numbers and by non-standardized post-transplant time points. Donor-reactive sequences declined more than third party-reactive ones, suggesting partial antigen-specific deletion unrelated to withdrawal success. After accounting for repertoire turnover, donor-reactive detection was significantly reduced in 7 of 8 subjects for CD4 and 8 of 8 for CD8. Since no allograft tissue specimens were available, donor-reactive T cells may have migrated into the graft instead of being deleted. In most of the 8 subjects, regardless of tolerance or HCV status, circulating donor-reactive CD4 TCRbeta sequences dropped significantly post-transplant. Low numbers of available donor cells limited the measurable donor-reactive repertoire in two subjects.

Recombination joined TRBV6-6 with TRBJ1-1, with the D gene not clear enough to name. The sequence came from a human patient who received a liver transplant. Donor T cells from the graft may be present among the T cells after a transplant. This material consisted of CD4+ T cells from blood, taken less than 50 months after liver transplant. The CDR3 amino acid sequence is: CASSYRGPNTEAFF. The nucleotide sequence is TGTGCCAGCAGTTATCGTGGCCCGAACACTGAAGCTTTCTTT.